The 2 T cell receptor beta chains listed next were all sequenced from one sample in a study of T cell responses to AZD1222 COVID-19 vaccine. Libraries were prepared by immunoSEQ multiplex PCR; TCRdb keeps only in-frame clonotypes and omits some of them. In the table there are some 110,000 clones, about 91% of which are singletons. The starting material was peripheral blood, obtained on day 0 of AZD1222 vaccination. The receptors shown here come from an adult in good health.

The V call is TRBV18, the J call TRBJ2-3; the match to TRBD2 covers 10 bases. The trim removed 0 bases at V and 11 bases at J, leaving 11 bases unmatched. CDR1 is KGHSH, CDR2 LQKENI, per germline. This CDR3 comprises 16 residues. CDR3 sequence reads: CASSPPASGGVEGQYF. As DNA, the CDR3 is TGTGCCAGCTCACCACCCGCTAGCGGGGGAGTAGAAGGGCAGTATTTT. Full variable domain (missing parts from reference TRBV18 and TRBJ2-3): NAGVMQNPRHLVRRRGQEARLRCSPMKGHSHVYWYRQLPEEGLKFMVYLQKENIIDESGMPKERFSAEFPKEGPSILRIQQVVRGDSAAYFCASSPPASGGVEGQYFGPGTRLTVL.

V gene TRBV9 combines with J gene TRBJ2-3, with D maybe TRBD1 (6 bases). CDR3 length: 16 amino acids. V was clipped by 0 bases and J by 4 bases, with 15 bases between them. The germline V gene has CDR1 SGDLS and CDR2 YYNGEE. The CDR3 reads CASSVGWGPYADTQYF. The DNA for the CDR3 is TGTGCCAGCAGCGTAGGCTGGGGGCCATATGCAGATACGCAGTATTTT.